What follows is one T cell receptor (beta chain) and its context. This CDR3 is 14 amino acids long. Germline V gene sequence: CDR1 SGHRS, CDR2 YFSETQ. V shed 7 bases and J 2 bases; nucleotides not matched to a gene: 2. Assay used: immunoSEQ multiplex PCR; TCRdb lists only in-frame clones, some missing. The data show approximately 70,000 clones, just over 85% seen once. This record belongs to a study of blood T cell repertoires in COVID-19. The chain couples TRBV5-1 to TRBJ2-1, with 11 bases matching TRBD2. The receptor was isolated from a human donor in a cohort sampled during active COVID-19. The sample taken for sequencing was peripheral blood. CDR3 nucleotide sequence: TGCGCCAGCCAACTAGCGGGGGCCTACAATGAGCAGTTCTTC. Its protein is CASQLAGAYNEQFF.